A selection of T cell receptor beta chains follows, all from one sample in a study of cytomegalovirus exposure and HLA in healthy donors. Sequencing was performed with immunoSEQ multiplex PCR; in TCRdb, only in-frame clones are kept and a portion is missing. The sample has 100,000 to 150,000 clones; roughly 74% are singletons. The sequenced sample was PBMCs. These receptors came from a woman aged 50 to 65 in good health and CMV-seropositive. CDR3s include the opening cysteine and the closing phenylalanine or tryptophan. The D gene is left open where the match is weak. Rows may omit the clone size; those that give it use once, few, many or a size class.

>TRBJ2-3|NA|TRBV27|TRBD1
TGTGCCAGCTGTTGTGACAGGGTATGGACAGATACGCAGTATTTT
CASCCDRVWTDTQYF
>TRBJ2-1|few|TRBV5-1|TRBD2
TGCGCCAGCAGCTCGGGACTAGCGGGGTTTTCCTACAATGAGCAGTTCTTC
CASSSGLAGFSYNEQFF
>TRBJ1-4|NA|TRBV18|TRBD1
TGTGCCAGCTCCCGGACAGGGGGCGGTGAAAAACTGTTTTTT
CASSRTGGGEKLFF
>TRBJ2-2|NA|TRBV7-2|TRBD2
TGTGCCAGCAGCCCGGGGGGGCCCACCGGGGAGCTGTTTTTT
CASSPGGPTGELFF
>TRBJ2-3|few|TRBV10-3|TRBD1
TGTGCCATCAGCTCGGGGCTCCGAACAGGGGCAGATACGCAGTATTTT
CAISSGLRTGADTQYF
>TRBJ1-1|few|TRBV7-2|NA
TGTGCCAGCAGCTTAGAAGCCTCCGCGGGAACTGAAGCTTTCTTT
CASSLEASAGTEAFF
>TRBJ1-2|NA|TRBV7-6|NA
TGTGCCAGCAGCTTGGCCCCGGCAGGCTCTAACTATGGCTACACCTTC
CASSLAPAGSNYGYTF
>TRBJ2-3|NA|TRBV19|NA
TGTGCCAGTGGGAGGACGCCATCCTTCACAGATACGCAGTATTTT
CASGRTPSFTDTQYF
>TRBJ1-2|once|TRBV7-9|NA
TGTGCCAGCAGCCTACACGTGCAGGGTCAGGGCTACACCTTC
CASSLHVQGQGYTF
>TRBJ2-7|NA|TRBV14|TRBD1
TGTGCCAGCAGCTATAGACAGGGCTACGAGCAGTACTTC
CASSYRQGYEQYF
>TRBJ1-3|NA|TRBV4-3|NA
TGCGCCAGCAGCCAAGCAGGGTCTGGAAACACCATATATTTT
CASSQAGSGNTIYF
>TRBJ2-5|NA|TRBV6-5|NA
TGTGCCAGCAGTTACCGCCGGGGGGCGGGGGAGACCCAGTACTTC
CASSYRRGAGETQYF
>TRBJ2-5|NA|TRBV7-9|NA
TGTGCCAGCAGGGACAGTAATCAAGAGACCCAGTACTTC
CASRDSNQETQYF
>TRBJ2-1|NA|TRBV5-1|TRBD1
TGCGCCAGCAGGTTCCGGGACAGGGGGCTCGAGGAGCAGTTCTTC
CASRFRDRGLEEQFF
>TRBJ1-2|NA|TRBV20-1|NA
TGCAGTGCCAAAAACGAGGGCTACACCTTC
CSAKNEGYTF
>TRBJ2-5|NA|TRBV4-1|NA
TGCGCCAGCAGCCAAGGGGCGGGCGTGGGGGGGACCCAGTACTTC
CASSQGAGVGGTQYF
>TRBJ2-2|once|TRBV9|TRBD2
TGTGCCAGCAGCCCGAGACTAGCGGGGGGGAACACCGGGGAGCTGTTTTTT
CASSPRLAGGNTGELFF
>TRBJ2-5|NA|TRBV5-1|TRBD1
TGCGCCAGCAGCCAGGGACAGGGTATTGAGACCCAGTACTTC
CASSQGQGIETQYF
>TRBJ2-5|few|TRBV5-6|TRBD1
TGTGCCAGCAGCTTTCCCCGAGGACAGGGACTCAGAGACCAGTACTTC
CASSFPRGQGLRDQYF
>TRBJ1-2|few|TRBV9|NA
TGTGCCAGCAGCGTAGCATATGGATGGGAGGGCTACACCTTC
CASSVAYGWEGYTF
>TRBJ1-2|NA|TRBV7-9|NA
TGTGCCAGCAGCTTAGCTTCGGGGTCATCGGGTGACTATGGCTACACCTTC
CASSLASGSSGDYGYTF
>TRBJ2-2|NA|TRBV5-1|TRBD1
TGCGCCAGCAGCTTGGTCACAGGGGTTAACGGGGAGCTGTTTTTT
CASSLVTGVNGELFF
>TRBJ1-2|NA|TRBV2|TRBD1
TGTGCCAGCGGCAGGACAGGGGGCTCCTATGGCTACACCTTC
CASGRTGGSYGYTF
>TRBJ1-6|NA|TRBV4-2|TRBD1
TGTGCCAGCAGCCAGGGATTACAGGGGGGAAATTCACCCCTCCACTTT
CASSQGLQGGNSPLHF
>TRBJ2-7|few|TRBV6-1|NA
TGTGCCAGCACACCCCCGGGGACTTACGAGCAGTACTTC
CASTPPGTYEQYF
>TRBJ1-1|NA|TRBV5-1|NA
TGCGCCAGCAAGGAGTTTTCGAACACTGAAGCTTTCTTT
CASKEFSNTEAFF
>TRBJ1-5|NA|TRBV9|NA
TGTGCCAGCAGCTTAGCAGGGAGGGTTGATCAGCCCCAGCATTTT
CASSLAGRVDQPQHF
>TRBJ1-6|NA|TRBV6-1|NA
TGTGCCAGCAGTGAAGCAGCAGGGGTCGAGTCACCCCTCCACTTT
CASSEAAGVESPLHF
>TRBJ1-6|NA|TRBV2|NA
TGTGCCGCCCGAGGCTTATCGGTGTCACCCCTCCACTTT
CAARGLSVSPLHF
>TRBJ2-1|NA|TRBV7-9|TRBD2
TGTGCCAGCAGCTTAGCGAAGCGGGGGGGCTTCAATGAGCAGTTCTTC
CASSLAKRGGFNEQFF
>TRBJ2-7|few|TRBV4-1|NA
TGCGCCAGCAGCCGGGCTGGGACTCGCTACGAGCAGTACTTC
CASSRAGTRYEQYF
>TRBJ1-3|NA|TRBV5-4|NA
TGTGCCAGCAGCTTGAATGGCAGGGAGGAAAACACCATATATTTT
CASSLNGREENTIYF
>TRBJ2-1|once|TRBV5-1|NA
TGCGCCAGCAGCCCAGGGGCAGGAAGCTCCTACAATGAGCAGTTCTTC
CASSPGAGSSYNEQFF